The clone carrying this T cell receptor (beta chain) has just a few counts. What it recognizes is unknown. The sample is drawn from a study of blood T cells in healthy people across ages. Findings and limits, study-wide: With unsorted PBMCs, a conclusive comparison of naive versus antigen-experienced cells was not possible.

Trimming pared 3 bases from V and 4 bases from J, leaving 12 bases between. This CDR3 is built from 14 residues. The authors ran a second PCR of about 6 to 11 cycles using a sample-barcoded 5' primer and a J-beta primer mix. TCRdb reprocessed the 5' RACE reads with MiXCR, giving one entry per CDR3 protein. The sample consists of about 1.1 million distinct CDR3 sequences, 30% to 40% of them appearing once. The donors, aged about 6 to 100, were healthy Caucasians from Russia. The V call is TRBV12-3 or TRBV12-4, the J call TRBJ2-5, with D hard to call. The sample was blood. The source is a man aged 18 to 30 in good health. The CDR3 protein is CASSFQTTGETQYF. DNA of the CDR3: TGTGCCAGCAGTTTCCAGACAACGGGAGAGACCCAGTACTTC.